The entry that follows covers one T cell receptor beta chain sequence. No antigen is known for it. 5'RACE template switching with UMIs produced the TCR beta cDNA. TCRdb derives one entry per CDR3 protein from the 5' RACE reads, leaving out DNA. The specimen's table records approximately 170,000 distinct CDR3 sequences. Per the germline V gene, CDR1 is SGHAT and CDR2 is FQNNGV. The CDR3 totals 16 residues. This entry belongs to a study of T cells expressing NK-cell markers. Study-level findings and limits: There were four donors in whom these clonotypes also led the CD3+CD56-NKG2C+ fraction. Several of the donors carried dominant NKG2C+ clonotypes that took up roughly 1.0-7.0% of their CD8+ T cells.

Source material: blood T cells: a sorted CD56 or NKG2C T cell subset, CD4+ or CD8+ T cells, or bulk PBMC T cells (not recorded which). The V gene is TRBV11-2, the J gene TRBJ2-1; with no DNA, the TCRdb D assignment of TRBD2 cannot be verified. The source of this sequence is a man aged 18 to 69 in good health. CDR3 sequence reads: CASSLYRLAGSNEQFF.